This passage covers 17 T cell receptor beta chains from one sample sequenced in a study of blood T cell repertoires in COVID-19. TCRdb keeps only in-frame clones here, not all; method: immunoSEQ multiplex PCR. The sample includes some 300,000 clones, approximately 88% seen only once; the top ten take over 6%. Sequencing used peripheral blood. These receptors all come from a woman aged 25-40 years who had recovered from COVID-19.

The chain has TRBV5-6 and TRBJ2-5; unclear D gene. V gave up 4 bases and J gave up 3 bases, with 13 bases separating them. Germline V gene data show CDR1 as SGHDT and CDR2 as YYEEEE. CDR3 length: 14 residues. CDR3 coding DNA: TGTGCCAGCAGCCCGGCGACTTTGAAAGAGACCCAGTACTTC. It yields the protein CASSPATLKETQYF.

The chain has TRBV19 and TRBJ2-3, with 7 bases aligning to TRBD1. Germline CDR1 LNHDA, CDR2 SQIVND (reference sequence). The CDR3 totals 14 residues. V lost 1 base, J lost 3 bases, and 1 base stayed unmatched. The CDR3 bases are TGTGCCAGTAGTATAGGACAGGGTACAGATACGCAGTATTTT. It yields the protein CASSIGQGTDTQYF.

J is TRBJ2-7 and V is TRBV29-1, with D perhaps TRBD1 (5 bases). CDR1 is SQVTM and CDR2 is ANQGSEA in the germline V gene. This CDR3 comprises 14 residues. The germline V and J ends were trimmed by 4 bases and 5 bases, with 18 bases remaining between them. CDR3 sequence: CSVGFGAMSDEQYF. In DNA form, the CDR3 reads TGCAGCGTTGGGTTTGGGGCGATGTCCGACGAGCAGTACTTC.

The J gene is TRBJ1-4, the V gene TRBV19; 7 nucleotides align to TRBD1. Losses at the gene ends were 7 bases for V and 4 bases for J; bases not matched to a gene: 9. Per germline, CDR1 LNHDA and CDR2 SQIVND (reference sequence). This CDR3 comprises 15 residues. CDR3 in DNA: TGTGCCAGTACCCTGACCGGGACAGATAATGAAAAACTGTTTTTT. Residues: CASTLTGTDNEKLFF. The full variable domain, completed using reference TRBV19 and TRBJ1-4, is DGGITQSPKYLFRKEGQNVTLSCEQNLNHDAMYWYRQDPGQGLRLIYYSQIVNDFQKGDIAEGYSVSREKKESFPLTVTSAQKNPTAFYLCASTLTGTDNEKLFFGSGTQLSVL.

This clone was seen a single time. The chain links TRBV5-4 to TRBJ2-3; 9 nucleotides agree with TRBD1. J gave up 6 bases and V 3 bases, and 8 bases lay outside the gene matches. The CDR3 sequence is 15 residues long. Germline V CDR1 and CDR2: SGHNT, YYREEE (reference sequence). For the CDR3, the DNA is TGTGCCAGCAGCTCGAGGACAGGGGCGGAGGATACGCAGTATTTT. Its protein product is CASSSRTGAEDTQYF.

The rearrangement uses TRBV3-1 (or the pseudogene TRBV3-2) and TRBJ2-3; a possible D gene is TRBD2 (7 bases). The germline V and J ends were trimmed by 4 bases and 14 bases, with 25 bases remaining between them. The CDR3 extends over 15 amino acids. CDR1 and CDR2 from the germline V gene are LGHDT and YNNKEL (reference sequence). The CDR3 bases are TGTGCCAGCAGCCGCAGAGGTGTTGAGGGGGGGCGTCTGTATTTT. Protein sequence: CASSRRGVEGGRLYF.

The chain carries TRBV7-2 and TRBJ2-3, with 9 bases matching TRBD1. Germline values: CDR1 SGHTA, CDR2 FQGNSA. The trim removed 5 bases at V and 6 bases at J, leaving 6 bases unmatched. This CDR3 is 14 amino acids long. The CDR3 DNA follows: TGTGCCAGCAGCCAGGACAGGGGCCCCGATACGCAGTATTTT. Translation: CASSQDRGPDTQYF.

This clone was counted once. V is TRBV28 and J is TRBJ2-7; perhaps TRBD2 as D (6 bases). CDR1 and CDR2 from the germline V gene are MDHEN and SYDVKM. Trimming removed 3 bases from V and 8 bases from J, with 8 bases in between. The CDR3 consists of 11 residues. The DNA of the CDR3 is TGTGCCAGCAGTTTGCGGGATAAGCAGTACTTC. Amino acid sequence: CASSLRDKQYF.

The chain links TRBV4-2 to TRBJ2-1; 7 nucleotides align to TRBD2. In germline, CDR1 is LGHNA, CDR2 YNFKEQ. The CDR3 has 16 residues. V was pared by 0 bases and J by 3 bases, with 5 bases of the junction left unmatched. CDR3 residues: CASSQDPQRGYNEQFF. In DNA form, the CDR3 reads TGTGCCAGCAGCCAAGATCCCCAGCGGGGCTACAATGAGCAGTTCTTC.

The CDR3 DNA reads TGTGCCAGCAGCCCCCCGAGGGAGACTAGCGGCTACACCTTC. Amino acids: CASSPPRETSGYTF. J is TRBJ1-2 and V is TRBV3-1 (or the pseudogene TRBV3-2), with D hard to call. Germline V gene lookup returns CDR1 LGHDT and CDR2 YNNKEL (reference sequence). Trimming shortened V by 4 bases and J by 8 bases, and 17 bases separated the two germline ends. The CDR3 length is 14 residues.

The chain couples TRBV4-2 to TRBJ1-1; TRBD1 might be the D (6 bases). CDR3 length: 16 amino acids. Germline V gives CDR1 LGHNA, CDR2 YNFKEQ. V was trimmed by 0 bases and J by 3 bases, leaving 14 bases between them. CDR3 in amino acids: CASSQDLTGRDTEAFF. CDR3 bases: TGTGCCAGCAGCCAAGATTTGACAGGTCGGGACACTGAAGCTTTCTTT.

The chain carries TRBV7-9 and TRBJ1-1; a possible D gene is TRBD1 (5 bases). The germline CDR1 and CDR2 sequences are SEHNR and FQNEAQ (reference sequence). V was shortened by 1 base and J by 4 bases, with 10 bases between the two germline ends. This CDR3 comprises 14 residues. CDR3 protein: CASSLVQGGTEAFF. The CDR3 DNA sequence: TGTGCCAGCAGCTTAGTTCAGGGAGGCACTGAAGCTTTCTTT.

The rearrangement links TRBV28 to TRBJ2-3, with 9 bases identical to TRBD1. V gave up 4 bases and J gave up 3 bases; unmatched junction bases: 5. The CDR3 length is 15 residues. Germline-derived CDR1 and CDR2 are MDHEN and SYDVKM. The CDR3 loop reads CASSSWTGATDTQYF. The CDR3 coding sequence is TGTGCCAGCAGTTCCTGGACAGGGGCAACAGATACGCAGTATTTT.

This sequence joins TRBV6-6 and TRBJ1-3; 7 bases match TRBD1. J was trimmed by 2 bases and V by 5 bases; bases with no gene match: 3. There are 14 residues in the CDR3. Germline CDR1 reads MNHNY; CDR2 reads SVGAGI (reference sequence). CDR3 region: CASSQTGTGNTIYF. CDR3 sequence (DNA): TGTGCCAGCAGTCAGACAGGGACTGGAAACACCATATATTTT.

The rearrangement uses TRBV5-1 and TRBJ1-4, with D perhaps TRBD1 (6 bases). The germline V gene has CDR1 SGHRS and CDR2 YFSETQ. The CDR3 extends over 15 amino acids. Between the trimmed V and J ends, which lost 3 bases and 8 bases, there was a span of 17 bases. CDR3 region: CASSSTGTAEEKLFF. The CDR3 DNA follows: TGCGCCAGCAGCTCAACAGGGACGGCAGAAGAAAAACTGTTTTTT.

The CDR3 reads CASSSPGGRYEQFF. In DNA form, the CDR3 reads TGTGCCAGCAGTTCGCCAGGGGGCAGGTATGAGCAGTTCTTC. The chain employs TRBV28 and TRBJ2-1; 8 positions agree with TRBD1. CDR1 and CDR2 from the germline V gene are MDHEN and SYDVKM. CDR3 length: 14 residues. The J segment lost 8 bases and the V segment lost 4 bases, leaving 7 bases of the junction unmatched. The whole variable domain, filled in from reference TRBV28 and TRBJ2-1, reads DVKVTQSSRYLVKRTGEKVFLECVQDMDHENMFWYRQDPGLGLRLIYFSYDVKMKEKGDIPEGYSVSREKKERFSLILESASTNQTSMYLCASSSPGGRYEQFFGPGTRLTVL.

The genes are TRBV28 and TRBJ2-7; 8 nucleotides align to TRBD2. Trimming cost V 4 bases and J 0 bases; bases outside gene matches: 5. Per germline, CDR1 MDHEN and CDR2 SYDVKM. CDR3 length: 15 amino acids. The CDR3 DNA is TGTGCCAGCAGTTCATCTAGCGGGTTCTCCTACGAGCAGTACTTC. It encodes CASSSSSGFSYEQYF.